This T cell receptor (beta chain) stems from a study of blood T cell repertoires in COVID-19. The repertoire was sequenced with immunoSEQ multiplex PCR; TCRdb's copy has only in-frame clones and lacks some. There are 100,000 to 150,000 clones in the sample; about four fifths occur only once, and 2% to 2.5% lies in the top ten. The CDR3 consists of 15 residues. Germline V lookup: CDR1 SGHRS, CDR2 YFSETQ. The V segment lost 4 bases and the J segment 6 bases; nucleotides outside the gene matches: 8. This sequence joins TRBV5-1 and TRBJ2-2, with 8 bases fitting TRBD1. The material sequenced was peripheral blood. This TCR was sampled from a man between 65 and 79 years old with acute or convalescent COVID-19. Here the CDR3 DNA reads TGCGCCAGCAGCAAACCGGGACAGGAGTCCGGGGAGCTGTTTTTT. Protein: CASSKPGQESGELFF. The full variable domain, in which reference TRBV5-1 and TRBJ2-2 provide the parts outside the CDR3, is KAGVTQTPRYLIKTRGQQVTLSCSPISGHRSVSWYQQTPGQGLQFLFEYFSETQRNKGNFPGRFSGRQFSNSRSEMNVSTLELGDSALYLCASSKPGQESGELFFGEGSRLTVL.